The 11 T cell receptor beta chains reported below all come from one sample, sequenced in a study of T cell repertoires in cytomegalovirus infection. TCRdb processed the reads anew with MiXCR; each CDR3 protein has one entry. The top ten clones hold 12% of a sample with a few hundred thousand distinct CDR3 sequences, about a sixth of them seen once. Source material: PBMCs. The source is a human donor in good health (CMV status not recorded). Some clones in this sample may be carry-over from other donors' samples.

The chain joins TRBV20-1 to TRBJ1-6; D uncertain. The CDR3 spans 12 residues. V was cut by 3 bases and J by 13 bases, with 13 bases left in between. The V gene's germline CDR1 is DFQATT and CDR2 SNEGSKA (reference sequence). As DNA, the CDR3 is TGCAGTGCTAGCGGGCCAGAAGCTCCCCTCCACTTT. It codes for CSASGPEAPLHF.

About this clonotype: A single base separates this from a much larger clone, so it may be a read error. The chain has TRBV28 and TRBJ2-7; TRBD1 might be the D (6 bases). The CDR3 totals 14 residues. CDR1 and CDR2 from the germline V gene are MDHEN and SYDVKM. The germline V and J ends were trimmed by 10 bases and 0 bases, with 16 bases remaining between them. CDR3 sequence (DNA): TGTGCCAACAATCCGGGACACAGCTCCTACGAGCAGTACTTC. Protein product: CANNPGHSSYEQYF.

As DNA, the CDR3 is TGTGCCAGCAGTTTCGCCGATGATCAGCCCCAGCATTTT. It translates to CASSFADDQPQHF. The chain recombines TRBV12-3 or TRBV12-4 with TRBJ1-5; D is ambiguous. The CDR3 is 13 amino acids. Trimming shortened V by 3 bases and J by 5 bases, and 8 bases separated the two germline ends.

The chain is built from TRBV7-9 and TRBJ2-2, with D perhaps given as TRBD1 or TRBD2 (5 bases each). In germline, CDR1 is SEHNR, CDR2 FQNEAQ (reference sequence). V shed 8 bases and J shed 3 bases, with 10 bases lying between them. This CDR3 contains 13 residues. CDR3 residues: CASGGTHTGELFF. The CDR3 DNA reads TGTGCCAGCGGGGGAACGCACACCGGGGAGCTGTTTTTT.

The J gene is TRBJ1-1, the V gene TRBV6-1; the match to TRBD1 covers 7 bases. Losses at the gene ends were 5 bases for V and 1 base for J; bases not matched to a gene: 16. CDR3 length: 18 residues. Germline CDR1 is MNHNS and CDR2 is SASEGT. The CDR3, as DNA: TGTGCCAGCAGTATTGGAGGACAGGTCAGTCCCTGGAACACTGAAGCTTTCTTT. The encoded protein is CASSIGGQVSPWNTEAFF.

This chain connects TRBV24-1 to TRBJ2-3; D not certain. V was shortened by 3 bases and J by 0 bases, with 6 bases between the two germline ends. This CDR3 region has 14 residues. Germline V gene lookup returns CDR1 KGHDR and CDR2 SFDVKD. Here the CDR3 reads CATSDPRSTDTQYF. In DNA form, the CDR3 reads TGTGCCACCAGTGATCCGAGGAGCACAGATACGCAGTATTTT.

A few counts support this clonotype. The chain is built from TRBV29-1 and TRBJ2-3, with a tentative D call TRBD2 (7 bases). Germline values: CDR1 SQVTM, CDR2 ANQGSEA. The CDR3 loop spans 14 amino acids. Trimming shortened V by 3 bases and J by 4 bases, and 14 bases separated the two germline ends. CDR3 amino acids: CSVDGLGGSDTQYF. Here the CDR3 DNA reads TGCAGCGTTGACGGACTAGGGGGGTCAGATACGCAGTATTTT.

The sample holds a few counts of this clonotype. The gene calls are TRBV5-4 and TRBJ2-1; D is undetermined. CDR1 and CDR2 (germline): SGHNT, YYREEE (reference sequence). This CDR3 has 13 residues. V was shortened by 1 base and J by 6 bases, with 8 bases between the two germline ends. CDR3 sequence reads: CASSLPVLNEQFF. CDR3 sequence (DNA): TGTGCCAGCAGCTTGCCAGTTCTCAATGAGCAGTTCTTC.

This clonotype appeared a few times. This rearrangement joins TRBV6-6 to TRBJ2-5, with 7 bases that match TRBD2. The ends lost 6 bases at V and 2 bases at J; junction bases unmatched: 9. The germline gives CDR1 MNHNY, CDR2 SVGAGI (reference sequence). The CDR3 contains 15 residues. CDR3 nucleotides: TGTGCCAGCAGGACCGGTCTAGCGGAACAAGAGACCCAGTACTTC. This gives the protein CASRTGLAEQETQYF.

This clonotype was counted many times. CDR3: CASSFTVTGAAHEQYF. The CDR3 region has the DNA TGTGCCAGCAGTTTCACCGTCACCGGGGCCGCGCACGAGCAGTACTTC. The chain combines TRBV12-3 or TRBV12-4 with TRBJ2-7; D could derive from TRBD1 or TRBD2 (5 bases each). The V end lost 3 bases, the J end lost 5 bases, and 20 bases lay between the germline ends. CDR3 size: 16 residues.

This clonotype was found once. Just one base apart from a much larger clone, this may be a read error. The chain couples TRBV6-1 to TRBJ2-3; D gene ambiguous. The CDR3 is made up of 16 amino acids. Per germline, CDR1 MNHNS and CDR2 SASEGT. CDR3 region: CASSEWSQLEADTQDF. The CDR3 nucleotides are TGTGCCAGCAGTGAATGGTCACAACTGGAAGCAGATACGCAGGATTTT.